These T cell receptor beta chains were read from a single sample in a study of T cell responses to AZD1222 COVID-19 vaccine. Sequencing was performed with immunoSEQ multiplex PCR; in TCRdb, only in-frame clones are kept and a portion is missing. Of 50,000 to 75,000 clones detected, approximately 89% appear once; the ten largest clones hold approximately 6.1%. The material was peripheral blood, obtained 28 days after the second AZD1222 dose. These receptor sequences come from an adult who received the AZD1222 COVID-19 vaccine. CDR3s include the opening cysteine and the closing phenylalanine or tryptophan. Each record gives: V gene, clone size, D gene, J gene, CDR3 DNA, CDR3 protein. A D gene is named only where the DNA matches it firmly. The listing skips clone size in some rows; elsewhere it reads once, few, many or a size class.

TRBV4-3,.,.,TRBJ2-7,TGCGCCAGCAGCCCGACGGTAGGGTCCGAGCAGTACTTC,CASSPTVGSEQYF
TRBV15,.,.,TRBJ1-2,TGTGCCACCAGCGACGGGTTCTTAGCTAACTATGGCTACACCTTC,CATSDGFLANYGYTF
TRBV12-5,.,TRBD2,TRBJ2-7,TGTGCTAGTGGTTTGGTACCCTTGACTAGCCAGTCCTACGAGCAGTACTTC,CASGLVPLTSQSYEQYF
TRBV7-9,.,TRBD1,TRBJ2-7,TGTGCCAGCAGACCACGACAGGGTTTCTCCTACGAGCAGTACTTC,CASRPRQGFSYEQYF
TRBV18,once,TRBD1,TRBJ1-5,TGTGCCAGCACGACAGGGGTCAATCAGCCCCAGCATTTT,CASTTGVNQPQHF
TRBV11-2,.,.,TRBJ1-2,TGTGCCAGCAGCCCTGGACAGCGCTATGGCTACACCTTC,CASSPGQRYGYTF
TRBV2,.,.,TRBJ1-5,TGTGCCAGCAGTGATCTGGTGGGACACAGCAATCAGCCCCAGCATTTT,CASSDLVGHSNQPQHF
TRBV6-5,.,TRBD1,TRBJ2-7,TGTGCCAGCGGATCAGGGGGCTTTCGATACGAGCAGTACTTC,CASGSGGFRYEQYF
TRBV6-5,.,.,TRBJ2-7,TGTGCCAGCACCTCAGGGCAGACTTACGAGCAGTACTTC,CASTSGQTYEQYF
TRBV10-1,few,.,TRBJ2-1,TGCGCCAGCAGTGAGTCAAACGAGCAGTTCTTC,CASSESNEQFF
TRBV28,once,.,TRBJ2-3,TGTGCCAGCAGTCCCAACGGCGGCGGGGCGTTCACAGATACGCAGTATTTT,CASSPNGGGAFTDTQYF
TRBV7-9,.,TRBD1,TRBJ2-7,TGTGCCAGCAGCTCCGGGACAGGGGACTACGAGCAGTACTTC,CASSSGTGDYEQYF
TRBV5-5,.,.,TRBJ1-2,TGTGCCAGCAGCTTGGGGGGGCCCGGTAACTATGGCTACACCTTC,CASSLGGPGNYGYTF
TRBV11-3,.,.,TRBJ2-1,TGTGCCAGCAGCCGCCGGACAAACAATGAGCAGTTCTTC,CASSRRTNNEQFF
TRBV14,.,.,TRBJ2-3,TGTGCCAGCAGCCAGGCGGACACAGATACGCAGTATTTT,CASSQADTDTQYF
TRBV28,.,.,TRBJ2-6,TGTGCCAGCAGTTTTGGGGCACTCTCAGGGGCCAACGTCCTGACTTTC,CASSFGALSGANVLTF
TRBV6-1,once,.,TRBJ2-1,TGTGCCAGCAGTGAAGAGAGGACTATCTTATTTGAGCAGTTCTTC,CASSEERTILFEQFF
TRBV18,once,.,TRBJ1-1,TGTGCCAGCTCAACCGGTGTGACAGTGAACACTGAAGCTTTCTTT,CASSTGVTVNTEAFF
TRBV25-1,.,.,TRBJ1-1,TGTGCCAGCAGTAAAACCTTCGGCGGCGCTGAAGCTTTCTTT,CASSKTFGGAEAFF
TRBV6-5,.,TRBD2,TRBJ2-1,TGTGCCAGCAGAGGGACTAGCGGCCCCACTGAGCAGTTCTTC,CASRGTSGPTEQFF
TRBV19,.,TRBD1,TRBJ2-5,TGTGCCAGTAGCTGGGGGACAGGGCCCTCTGAGGCCCAGTACTTC,CASSWGTGPSEAQYF
TRBV19,.,.,TRBJ1-2,TGTGCCAGTAGTATAGCGGGCGGTCCCTATGGCTACACCTTC,CASSIAGGPYGYTF